Listed below are T cell receptor beta chains from one sample, sequenced in a study of STAT5B mutations in CD4+ large granular lymphocyte leukemia. TCRdb's table, derived via immunoSEQ multiplex PCR, lists solely in-frame clones and lacks some. The sample carries about 31,000 clones, just over 75% recorded once. Specimen: CD4+ T cells from blood buffy coats. Every receptor here comes from a human donor in good health. Both conserved end residues are trimmed from each CDR3. Each record gives: V gene, J gene, CDR3 protein.

>TRBV5-6|TRBJ1-2
ASSTRTGPYGYT
>TRBV20-1|TRBJ2-1
SARGSGEQF
>TRBV14|TRBJ1-2
ASSLRHGTVSYT
>TRBV18|TRBJ2-7
ASSPGTYSYEQY
>TRBV4-3|TRBJ1-1
ASSQKVSAVNTEAF
>TRBV2|TRBJ1-5
ASSESGHQPQH
>TRBV6-1|TRBJ1-2
ASSVVYAPNYGYT
>TRBV27|TRBJ1-3
ASSFAGAPYGGNTIY
>TRBV25-1|TRBJ1-2
ASSGQGGVGGYT
>TRBV5-1|TRBJ1-6
ASSFGVLGDSPLH